This is a list of T cell receptor beta chains from one sample in a study of shared clonotypes between healthy human individuals. Using immunoSEQ multiplex PCR, the repertoire was profiled, and TCRdb retains in-frame clones only, with some absent. Among about 960,000 clones listed, around 80% were seen once. Sequences were obtained from memory CD4+ T cells sorted from blood. All receptors come from a man younger than 30 in good health. Each CDR3 is given with its conserved first and last residue. A D gene is named only where the DNA matches it firmly. Rows give clone size only sometimes, using once, few, many, or a class for an expanded clone.

d_gene	v_gene	len	j_gene	abundance	CDR3nt	CDR3aa
TRBD1	TRBV5-8	16	TRBJ2-1	NA	TGTGCCAGCAGCTCTGGGCCGGGACAGTTCTACAATGAGCAGTTCTTC	CASSSGPGQFYNEQFF
TRBD2	TRBV7-6	16	TRBJ2-1	few	TGTGCCAGCAGCCCCGGACTAGCGGGAGGGTACCTGGAGCAGTTCTTC	CASSPGLAGGYLEQFF
TRBD2	TRBV5-1	16	TRBJ2-1	NA	TGCGCCAGCAGCTTGGATCGGGCGGGAGGGCCTGATGAGCAGTTCTTC	CASSLDRAGGPDEQFF
TRBD2	TRBV7-2	13	TRBJ2-3	NA	TGTGCCAGCAGCCGGGGGGGCGGAGATACGCAGTATTTT	CASSRGGGDTQYF
TRBD2	TRBV7-9	15	TRBJ2-3	NA	TGTGCCAGCAGCGGCGGACTAGCCGCTACAGATACGCAGTATTTT	CASSGGLAATDTQYF
TRBD2	TRBV5-4	14	TRBJ2-5	NA	TGTGCCAGCAGCCCTCCGGGACTACAAGAGACCCAGTACTTC	CASSPPGLQETQYF
NA	TRBV4-3	14	TRBJ2-2	NA	TGCGCCAGCAGCCAAGAGACAGCCACCGGGGAGCTGTTTTTT	CASSQETATGELFF
TRBD2	TRBV7-9	15	TRBJ2-1	once	TGTGCCAGCAGTACTGCGGGGGGGCTTAACAATGAGCAGTTCTTC	CASSTAGGLNNEQFF
TRBD1	TRBV25-1	13	TRBJ1-2	NA	TGTGCCAGCAGTGACCGGGACAGGGCTGGCTACACCTTC	CASSDRDRAGYTF
NA	TRBV18	13	TRBJ2-3	NA	TGTGCCAGCGCAGGGGGGAGCACAGATACGCAGTATTTT	CASAGGSTDTQYF
TRBD2	TRBV28	15	TRBJ2-1	NA	TGTGCCAGCACCCGAAAGCGGGGGGGGCTAGGTGAGCAGTTCTTC	CASTRKRGGLGEQFF
TRBD2	TRBV14	15	TRBJ2-1	NA	TGTGCCAGCAGCCAATTGGGGGAGGGTCGCAATGAGCAGTTCTTC	CASSQLGEGRNEQFF
NA	TRBV6-6	15	TRBJ1-1	NA	TGTGCCAGCAGTTACTCCCCAGGTAGCAACACTGAAGCTTTCTTT	CASSYSPGSNTEAFF
NA	TRBV6-6	16	TRBJ1-3	NA	TGTGCCAGCAGTTACACGTCATGGGCATCCGGAAACACCATATATTTT	CASSYTSWASGNTIYF
TRBD1	TRBV6-1	15	TRBJ1-2	NA	TGTGCCAGCCTACCGGCGACAGGGGGCTTTAATGGCTACACCTTC	CASLPATGGFNGYTF